One sample yielded the 15 T cell receptor beta chains listed below, sequenced in a study of blood T cell repertoires in COVID-19. Sequencing was performed with immunoSEQ multiplex PCR; in TCRdb, only in-frame clones are kept and a portion is missing. Of over 85,000 clones detected, 86% appear once; the ten largest clones hold about 7.7%. The sequencing input was peripheral blood. The source of these receptors is a man aged 55 to 70 with acute or convalescent COVID-19.

The rearrangement uses TRBV27 and TRBJ1-6; TRBD1 matches at 9 bases. After removal of 1 base from V and 8 bases from J, the junction contained 6 bases not matched to a gene. CDR1 MNHEY and CDR2 SMNVEV come from the germline V gene (reference sequence). The CDR3 is 16 amino acids. The CDR3 nucleotides are TGTGCCAGCAGTTTATACGGGACAGGGCGCGATTCACCCCTCCACTTT. It translates to CASSLYGTGRDSPLHF.

This rearrangement joins TRBV4-1 to TRBJ1-2; D may be TRBD1 (6 bases). The germline V gene has CDR1 MGHRA and CDR2 YSYEKL. The CDR3 sequence is 14 residues long. V was trimmed by 7 bases and J by 8 bases, leaving 20 bases between them. CDR3 nucleotides: TGCGCCAGCAACCGGACAGCCACAATGTGGGGCTACACCTTC. It codes for CASNRTATMWGYTF.

The chain joins TRBV30 to TRBJ2-7; 9 positions agree with TRBD2. This CDR3 has 17 amino acids. In germline, CDR1 is GTSNPN, CDR2 SVGIG (reference sequence). Unmatched junction bases numbered 9, after V lost 0 bases and J lost 0 bases. CDR3 coding DNA: TGTGCCTGGAGTGTACGATCTAGCGGGATGATCTCCTACGAGCAGTACTTC. Translated, it gives CAWSVRSSGMISYEQYF.

This clone was recorded only once. The V call is TRBV7-9, the J call TRBJ1-2, with D possibly TRBD1 on 5 matching bases. V was cut by 1 base and J by 6 bases, with 12 bases left in between. The CDR3 is 14 amino acids. CDR1 is SEHNR, CDR2 FQNEAQ, per germline (reference sequence). CDR3 in DNA: TGTGCCAGCAGCTTAGATGGGGCGATAAATGGCTACACCTTC. Translation gives CASSLDGAINGYTF. Full variable domain (rest looked up from reference TRBV7-9 and TRBJ1-2): DTGVSQNPRHKITKRGQNVTFRCDPISEHNRLYWYRQTLGQGPEFLTYFQNEAQLEKSRLLSDRFSAERPKGSFSTLEIQRTEQGDSAMYLCASSLDGAINGYTFGSGTRLTVV.

The gene calls are TRBV30 and TRBJ2-7; weak D call: TRBD2 (6 bases). The germline CDR1 and CDR2 sequences are GTSNPN and SVGIG (reference sequence). Trimming removed 0 bases from V and 8 bases from J, with 20 bases in between. The CDR3 runs 15 residues. In DNA, the CDR3 is TGTGCCTGGAGTGTACTGGGGGGAGGTAGGCTCCAGCAGTACTTC. Amino acid sequence: CAWSVLGGGRLQQYF.

This clone has just a few counts. V is TRBV30 and J is TRBJ1-2; 8 bases align to TRBD1. The CDR3 runs to 13 residues. Germline CDR1 is GTSNPN and CDR2 is SVGIG (reference sequence). Germline trimming cut 2 bases from V and 6 bases from J; bases unmatched to any gene: 5. CDR3 sequence: CAWSYRGADGYTF. In DNA form, the CDR3 reads TGTGCCTGGAGTTACAGGGGGGCCGATGGCTACACCTTC.

The chain joins TRBV5-1 to TRBJ2-7, with 8 bases fitting TRBD1. The trim removed 4 bases at V and 2 bases at J, leaving 26 bases unmatched. Germline-derived CDR1 and CDR2 are SGHRS and YFSETQ. The CDR3 is made up of 21 amino acids. The DNA for the CDR3 is TGCGCCAGCAGCATTTATCAGGGGGCGGCGTCAGGATCCGTCCAGGCCTACGAGCAGTACTTC. This encodes CASSIYQGAASGSVQAYEQYF.

This clone was found once. The chain has TRBV6-5 and TRBJ1-6, with D maybe TRBD1 (6 bases). This CDR3 has 14 amino acids. From germline, CDR1 is MNHEY and CDR2 SVGAGI. Trimming took 6 bases from V and 6 from J, leaving 12 bases between them. The DNA of the CDR3 is TGTGCCAGCAGACCAGGGGTAATTAATTCACCCCTCCACTTT. The encoded protein is CASRPGVINSPLHF.

This clone was observed a single time. V usage is TRBV24-1 and J usage is TRBJ2-2; D is possibly TRBD1 (5 bases). The CDR3 spans 16 residues. Germline CDR1 KGHDR, CDR2 SFDVKD. V shed 4 bases and J shed 8 bases, with 19 bases lying between them. In nucleotides, the CDR3 is TGTGCCACCAGTGACCCAGGTCGCCAGGGCTCGGGGGAGCTGTTTTTT. Its translation is CATSDPGRQGSGELFF.

A single count supports this clone. This chain joins TRBV5-1 and TRBJ1-1; D is perhaps TRBD1 (6 bases). Trimming took 3 bases from V and 2 from J, leaving 14 bases between them. Per the germline V gene, CDR1 is SGHRS and CDR2 is YFSETQ. CDR3 length equals 15 residues. The CDR3 reads CASSSRGQLNTEAFF. The CDR3 DNA is TGCGCCAGCAGCTCCCGAGGACAGCTAAACACTGAAGCTTTCTTT.

The chain has TRBV9 and TRBJ2-7; 9 bases align to TRBD1. Per germline, CDR1 SGDLS and CDR2 YYNGEE. V lost 0 bases to trimming and J lost 3 bases; unmatched junction nucleotides: 4. The CDR3 has 15 amino acids. The DNA for the CDR3 is TGTGCCAGCAGCGTAGCCGGGACAGGGAGCTACGAGCAGTACTTC. Protein: CASSVAGTGSYEQYF.

This clone turned up a few times. The V and J genes are TRBV18 and TRBJ2-7, with TRBD2 as a possible D gene (5 bases). Per germline, CDR1 KGHSH and CDR2 LQKENI. V was clipped by 1 base and J by 5 bases, with 12 bases between them. There are 14 residues in the CDR3. CDR3 amino acids: CASSPRISGNEQYF. The DNA of the CDR3 is TGTGCCAGCTCACCACGGATATCCGGGAACGAGCAGTACTTC.

This clone was observed a handful of times. The chain recombines TRBV19 with TRBJ2-2; possible D gene TRBD2, 5 bases. Germline V gene lookup returns CDR1 LNHDA and CDR2 SQIVND (reference sequence). Trimming pared 7 bases from V and 4 bases from J, leaving 13 bases between. CDR3 length equals 14 residues. CDR3 loop: CASNSLASTGELFF. As DNA, the CDR3 is TGTGCCAGTAATTCCCTAGCAAGCACCGGGGAGCTGTTTTTT.

The rearrangement joins TRBV7-6 to TRBJ2-7, with 10 bases matching TRBD2. The germline CDR1 and CDR2 sequences are SGHVS and FNYEAQ. With 0 bases clipped from V and 5 bases from J, the junction kept 7 bases outside the gene matches. The CDR3 has 16 residues. As DNA, the CDR3 is TGTGCCAGCAGCTTAGCAACAGCGGGAGGGCCCCACGAGCAGTACTTC. Protein sequence: CASSLATAGGPHEQYF.

The chain employs TRBV6-5 and TRBJ2-3; 8 nucleotides agree with TRBD2. From germline, CDR1 is MNHEY and CDR2 SVGAGI. Trimming at V came to 7 bases and at J to 1 base, leaving 4 bases not matched to a gene. There are 14 residues in the CDR3. The CDR3 nucleotides are TGTGCCAGCAACGGGGGGGTTGGCACAGATACGCAGTATTTT. Translated, it gives CASNGGVGTDTQYF.